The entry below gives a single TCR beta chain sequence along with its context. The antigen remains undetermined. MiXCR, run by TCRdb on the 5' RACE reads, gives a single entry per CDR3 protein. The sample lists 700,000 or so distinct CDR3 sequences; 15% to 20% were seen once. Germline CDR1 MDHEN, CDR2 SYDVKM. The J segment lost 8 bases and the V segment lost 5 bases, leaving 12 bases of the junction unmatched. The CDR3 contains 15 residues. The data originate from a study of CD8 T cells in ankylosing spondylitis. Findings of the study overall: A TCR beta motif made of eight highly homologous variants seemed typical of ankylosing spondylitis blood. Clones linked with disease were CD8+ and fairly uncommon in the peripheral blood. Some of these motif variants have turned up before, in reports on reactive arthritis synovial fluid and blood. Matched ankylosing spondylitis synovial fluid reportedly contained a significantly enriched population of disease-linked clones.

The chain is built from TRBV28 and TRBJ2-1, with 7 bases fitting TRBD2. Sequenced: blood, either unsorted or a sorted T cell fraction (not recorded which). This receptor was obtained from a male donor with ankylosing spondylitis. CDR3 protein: CASSASWAGVYEQFF. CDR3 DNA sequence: TGTGCCAGCAGTGCCTCCTGGGCGGGAGTTTATGAGCAGTTCTTC.